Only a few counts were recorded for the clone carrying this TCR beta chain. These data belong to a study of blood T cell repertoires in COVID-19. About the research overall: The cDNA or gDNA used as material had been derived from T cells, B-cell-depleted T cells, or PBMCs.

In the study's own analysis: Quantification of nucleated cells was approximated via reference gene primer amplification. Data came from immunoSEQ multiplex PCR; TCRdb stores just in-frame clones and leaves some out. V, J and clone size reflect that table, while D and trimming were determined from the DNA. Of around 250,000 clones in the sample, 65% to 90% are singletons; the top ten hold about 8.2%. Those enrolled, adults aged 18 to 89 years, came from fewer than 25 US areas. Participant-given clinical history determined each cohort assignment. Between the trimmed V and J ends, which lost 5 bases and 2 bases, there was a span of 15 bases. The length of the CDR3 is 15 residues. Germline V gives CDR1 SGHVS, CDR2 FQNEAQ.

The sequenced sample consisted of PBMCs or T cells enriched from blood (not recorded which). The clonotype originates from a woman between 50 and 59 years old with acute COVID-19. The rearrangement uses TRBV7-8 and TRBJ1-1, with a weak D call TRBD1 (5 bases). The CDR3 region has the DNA TGTGCCAGCAGCATCGACAGTATCTTAAACACTGAAGCTTTCTTT. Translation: CASSIDSILNTEAFF.